This T cell receptor beta chain was sequenced in a study of T cell clones after liver transplantation. For the study at large: Third-party-reactive TCRbeta sequences from pre-transplant mixed lymphocyte reactions served as antigen-independent comparators. Findings of the study overall: Compared with third party-reactive sequences, donor-reactive ones declined more, independent of withdrawal success.

As regards this clone: Its specificity is not known.

Thawed unstimulated PBMCs were FACS-sorted by CD3, CD4 and CD8 into two populations. Trimming shortened V by 6 bases and J by 5 bases, and 13 bases separated the two germline ends. This CDR3 has 13 residues. Germline assignment: CDR1 LNHDA and CDR2 SQIVND (reference sequence). Repertoires were generated with immunoSEQ multiplex PCR, while TCRdb's copy carries only in-frame clones and drops some. The sample shows some 80,000 clones, 80% to 85% of them seen only once. The chain recombines TRBV19 with TRBJ1-1; unclear D gene. This TCR was sampled from a human patient who received a liver transplant. Some T cells could come from the graft donor. The starting material was CD4+ T cells from blood, obtained less than 50 months after liver transplant. CDR3 bases: TGTGCCAGTAGCGTAGTGGTGGGAACTGAAGCTTTCTTT. Its protein product is CASSVVVGTEAFF. Based on the CDR3 plus reference TRBV19 and TRBJ1-1, the full variable domain is DGGITQSPKYLFRKEGQNVTLSCEQNLNHDAMYWYRQDPGQGLRLIYYSQIVNDFQKGDIAEGYSVSREKKESFPLTVTSAQKNPTAFYLCASSVVVGTEAFFGQGTRLTVV.